The clone carrying this T cell receptor beta chain was observed a few times. V was shortened by 6 bases and J by 4 bases, with 15 bases between the two germline ends. CDR3 size: 14 residues. Germline CDR1 reads SGHVS; CDR2 reads FQNEAQ. Using its own MiXCR run on the RT-PCR reads, TCRdb lists one record per CDR3 protein. Of more than 550,000 distinct CDR3 sequences in the sample, 14% were seen once. The sequencing input was memory CD4+ T cells from blood. This TCR was sampled from a female donor in good health, serving as a healthy control. The chain combines TRBV7-8 with TRBJ1-2; D may be TRBD1 (5 bases). The CDR3 loop reads CASRHRMRAYGYTF. CDR3 DNA: TGTGCCAGCAGACACAGGATGAGGGCCTATGGCTACACCTTC.